One sample yielded the 32 T cell receptor beta chains listed below, sequenced in a study of blood T cell repertoires in COVID-19. The repertoire was sequenced with immunoSEQ multiplex PCR; TCRdb's copy has only in-frame clones and lacks some. The table has approximately 56,000 clones, 80% to 90% seen once; the top ten hold around 40%. The source material was peripheral blood. The receptor source for this set is a woman aged 55-75 years with COVID-19, enrolled during active disease.

The chain is built from TRBV28 and TRBJ2-4, with 9 positions matching TRBD2. Germline CDR1 is MDHEN and CDR2 is SYDVKM. The CDR3 contains 17 residues. The V segment lost 7 bases and the J segment 3 bases; nucleotides outside the gene matches: 13. The CDR3 nucleotides read TGTGCCAGCACCCAAAGGGGGCTAGCGGGGAGCAAAAACATTCAGTACTTC. Protein product: CASTQRGLAGSKNIQYF.

V is TRBV18 and J is TRBJ2-1; 7 nucleotides agree with TRBD1. V lost 5 bases to trimming and J lost 7 bases; unmatched junction nucleotides: 8. The CDR3 extends over 14 amino acids. Germline CDR1 and CDR2: KGHSH and LQKENI. CDR3 sequence reads: CASSGQGVRNEQFF. The CDR3 DNA sequence: TGTGCCAGCTCAGGGCAGGGGGTGAGGAATGAGCAGTTCTTC. Complete variable domain (other parts from reference TRBV18 and TRBJ2-1): NAGVMQNPRHLVRRRGQEARLRCSPMKGHSHVYWYRQLPEEGLKFMVYLQKENIIDESGMPKERFSAEFPKEGPSILRIQQVVRGDSAAYFCASSGQGVRNEQFFGPGTRLTVL.

The chain couples TRBV13 to TRBJ1-6; TRBD1 aligns across 7 bases. The CDR3 loop spans 17 amino acids. Trimming at V came to 0 bases and at J to 4 bases, leaving 6 bases not matched to a gene. Germline CDR1 PRHDT, CDR2 FYEKMQ (reference sequence). The CDR3 sequence is CASSLGGGTAYNSPLHF. In DNA form, the CDR3 reads TGTGCCAGCAGCTTAGGAGGAGGGACAGCTTATAATTCACCCCTCCACTTT.

In the case of this clone: The same CDR3 can be traced to other DNA sequences in this sample. This chain joins TRBV11-2 and TRBJ1-1; D is undetermined. The V and J ends lost 1 base and 1 base respectively, with 4 bases between them. From germline, CDR1 is SGHAT and CDR2 FQNNGV. CDR3 size: 13 residues. The DNA of the CDR3 is TGTGCCAGCAGCTTAGGACAGAACACTGAAGCTTTCTTT. Residues: CASSLGQNTEAFF. Together with reference TRBV11-2 and TRBJ1-1, the CDR3 gives the full variable domain: EAGVAQSPRYKIIEKRQSVAFWCNPISGHATLYWYQQILGQGPKLLIQFQNNGVVDDSQLPKDRFSAERLKGVDSTLKIQPAKLEDSAVYLCASSLGQNTEAFFGQGTRLTVV.

The gene calls are TRBV10-3 and TRBJ2-5; TRBD1 is a possible D gene (5 bases). Trimming removed 0 bases from V and 5 bases from J, with 13 bases in between. The germline V gene encodes CDR1 ENHRY and CDR2 SYGVKD. The CDR3 has 15 residues. CDR3 region: CAISESTRTTETQYF. The DNA of the CDR3 is TGTGCCATCAGTGAGTCGACCAGGACAACGGAGACCCAGTACTTC.

The chain has TRBV7-2 and TRBJ2-5, with D possibly matching TRBD1 (6 bases). Per germline, CDR1 SGHTA and CDR2 FQGNSA. The CDR3 runs 15 residues. V gave up 6 bases and J gave up 10 bases, with 24 bases separating them. The CDR3 DNA sequence: TGTGCCAGCAGTCCCGAAGGACAGCGGATCTATGGCCAGTACTTC. Its translation is CASSPEGQRIYGQYF.

The J gene is TRBJ2-3, the V gene TRBV19; D is possibly TRBD2 (6 bases). Germline V lookup: CDR1 LNHDA, CDR2 SQIVND (reference sequence). The CDR3 sequence is 14 residues long. V lost 4 bases and J lost 3, with 11 bases in between. The CDR3 DNA is TGTGCCAGTAGTAGCGGGGCGGGGACAGATACGCAGTATTTT. Amino acids: CASSSGAGTDTQYF.

This chain uses TRBV30 with TRBJ1-2; 7 nucleotides line up with TRBD1. The V gene end was trimmed by 0 bases and the J gene end by 6 bases; junction bases not matched to a gene: 10. CDR3 length equals 15 residues. The germline V gene has CDR1 GTSNPN and CDR2 SVGIG (reference sequence). This chain's CDR3 is CAWSVQGGLRDGYTF. CDR3 in DNA: TGTGCCTGGAGTGTACAAGGGGGCCTAAGGGATGGCTACACCTTC.

The genes are TRBV7-8 and TRBJ2-7; D is unresolved. Trimming cost V 1 base and J 9 bases, with 13 bases left between them. CDR1 is SGHVS and CDR2 is FQNEAQ in the germline V gene. This CDR3 has 13 amino acids. The CDR3 bases are TGTGCCAGCAGCTTAGACTACCGATCGGGGCAGTACTTC. Its protein product is CASSLDYRSGQYF.

The rearrangement links TRBV18 to TRBJ1-5; D is undetermined. The CDR3 is 16 residues long. V lost 5 bases, J lost 2 bases, and 16 bases lay in between. Germline assignment: CDR1 KGHSH and CDR2 LQKENI. CDR3 amino acids: CASSAQRSGGNQPQHF. The CDR3 nucleotides are TGTGCCAGCTCAGCGCAGCGGAGTGGGGGCAATCAGCCCCAGCATTTT.

The chain is built from TRBV9 and TRBJ2-2, with 9 bases aligning to TRBD2. V dropped 1 base and J dropped 6; count of bases not matched to a gene: 4. Per the germline V gene, CDR1 is SGDLS and CDR2 is YYNGEE. CDR3 length equals 15 residues. The CDR3 loop is CASSVSSGNPGELFF. For the CDR3, the DNA is TGTGCCAGCAGCGTATCTAGCGGGAATCCCGGGGAGCTGTTTTTT.

The chain carries TRBV6-6 and TRBJ1-1, with a possible D match to TRBD1 (6 bases). The V end lost 4 bases, the J end lost 0 bases, and 12 bases lay between the germline ends. The CDR3 sequence is 15 residues long. Looked up from germline, CDR1 is MNHNY and CDR2 is SVGAGI (reference sequence). CDR3 bases: TGTGCCAGCAGTTTTGCAGGGGAGATGAACACTGAAGCTTTCTTT. Translated: CASSFAGEMNTEAFF.

J is TRBJ2-2 and V is TRBV27; no definite D call. Germline V gene sequence: CDR1 MNHEY, CDR2 SMNVEV (reference sequence). This CDR3 has 16 residues. Trimming shortened V by 0 bases and J by 2 bases, and 10 bases separated the two germline ends. As DNA, the CDR3 is TGTGCCAGCAGTTTATCGTGGCACCTTAACACCGGGGAGCTGTTTTTT. The encoded protein is CASSLSWHLNTGELFF.

The chain joins TRBV24-1 to TRBJ1-1, with 7 bases identical to TRBD1. Trimming removed 3 bases from V and 0 bases from J; junction bases left unmatched: 9. CDR3 length equals 17 residues. CDR1 is KGHDR and CDR2 is SFDVKD in the germline V gene. In DNA, the CDR3 is TGTGCCACCAGTGATACATACAGGGGACGGGTGAACACTGAAGCTTTCTTT. It yields the protein CATSDTYRGRVNTEAFF.

The rearrangement joins TRBV5-1 to TRBJ2-5; 10 bases map to TRBD2. This CDR3 spans 17 amino acids. V gave up 0 bases and J gave up 1 base; unmatched junction bases: 6. CDR1 and CDR2 from the germline V gene are SGHRS and YFSETQ. The CDR3 protein is CASSLGVSGRFQETQYF. The DNA for the CDR3 is TGCGCCAGCAGCTTGGGTGTTAGCGGGAGGTTCCAAGAGACCCAGTACTTC.

This clone came up once. This CDR3 is CASSSRLAGVRETQYF. CDR3 nucleotides: TGTGCCAGCAGCTCTAGACTAGCGGGGGTCCGGGAGACCCAGTACTTC. The genes are TRBV7-2 and TRBJ2-5; TRBD2 aligns across 12 bases. With 4 bases clipped from V and 5 bases from J, the junction kept 8 bases outside the gene matches. Germline lookup yields CDR1 SGHTA and CDR2 FQGNSA. The CDR3 runs to 16 residues.

V is TRBV9 and J is TRBJ1-1; a possible D gene is TRBD1 (5 bases). Germline values: CDR1 SGDLS, CDR2 YYNGEE. V lost 0 bases to trimming and J lost 2 bases, with 14 bases between them. The CDR3 spans 16 residues. For the CDR3, the DNA is TGTGCCAGCAGCGTAGGGCTAGGGGCTGACAACACTGAAGCTTTCTTT. It codes for CASSVGLGADNTEAFF.

The genes are TRBV4-2 and TRBJ2-5, with 15 bases identical to TRBD2. CDR3 length: 17 residues. Looked up from germline, CDR1 is LGHNA and CDR2 is YNFKEQ. Trimming cost V 4 bases and J 2 bases; bases outside gene matches: 5. In DNA form, the CDR3 reads TGTGCCAGCAGCCCTGGACTAGCGGGAGGGGGACAAGAGACCCAGTACTTC. Amino acid sequence: CASSPGLAGGGQETQYF.

This clone was observed once. The chain combines TRBV6-5 with TRBJ1-6; 10 nucleotides agree with TRBD1. This CDR3 has 15 amino acids. Germline lookup yields CDR1 MNHEY and CDR2 SVGAGI. J lost 10 bases, V lost 5 bases, and 8 bases had no gene match. CDR3 loop: CASSLTGGEKSPLHF. The CDR3 DNA reads as TGTGCCAGCAGTCTGACAGGGGGCGAAAAGTCACCCCTCCACTTT.

The V gene is TRBV29-1, the J gene TRBJ2-1; D possibly corresponds to TRBD1 (6 bases). The CDR3 is 14 amino acids. From germline, CDR1 is SQVTM and CDR2 ANQGSEA. V was cut by 1 base and J by 4 bases, with 11 bases left in between. The CDR3 region is CSVEGTATYNEQFF. CDR3 DNA: TGCAGCGTTGAAGGGACAGCTACGTACAATGAGCAGTTCTTC.

This chain connects TRBV18 to TRBJ2-1; the D gene is possibly TRBD1 (6 bases). The CDR3 is 15 amino acids. The germline gives CDR1 KGHSH, CDR2 LQKENI. V was shortened by 5 bases and J by 4 bases, with 15 bases between the two germline ends. The CDR3 nucleotides are TGTGCCAGCTCAATCACAGGGCTTGGGTACAATGAGCAGTTCTTC. Encoded protein: CASSITGLGYNEQFF.

The chain carries TRBV28 and TRBJ2-3; D is perhaps TRBD1 (7 bases). Germline V gives CDR1 MDHEN, CDR2 SYDVKM. CDR3 size: 16 residues. Trimming pared 5 bases from V and 8 bases from J, leaving 23 bases between. The CDR3, as DNA: TGTGCCAGCAGTGCCTCGGGACAGAAAGGGCGGGGTACGCAGTATTTT. Protein product: CASSASGQKGRGTQYF. The full variable domain, rest sourced from reference TRBV28 and TRBJ2-3, is DVKVTQSSRYLVKRTGEKVFLECVQDMDHENMFWYRQDPGLGLRLIYFSYDVKMKEKGDIPEGYSVSREKKERFSLILESASTNQTSMYLCASSASGQKGRGTQYFGPGTRLTVL.

CDR3 amino acids: CASSMTVATNEKLFF. The DNA of the CDR3 is TGTGCCAGCAGTATGACAGTTGCAACTAATGAAAAACTGTTTTTT. The chain combines TRBV6-5 with TRBJ1-4, with D tentatively TRBD1 (5 bases). Germline-derived CDR1 and CDR2 are MNHEY and SVGAGI. V lost 5 bases, J lost 0 bases, and 10 bases lay in between. The CDR3 runs to 15 residues.

This clone was found once. This rearrangement joins TRBV4-2 to TRBJ2-1; TRBD2 might be the D (5 bases). V was pared by 1 base and J by 4 bases, with 11 bases between. CDR1 LGHNA and CDR2 YNFKEQ come from the germline V gene. The CDR3 sequence is 15 residues long. DNA of the CDR3: TGTGCCAGCAGCCAAGGTCTAGCCCAATACAATGAGCAGTTCTTC. This codes for CASSQGLAQYNEQFF.

The V gene is TRBV6-5, the J gene TRBJ2-7, with a weak D call TRBD2 (5 bases). The germline V and J ends were trimmed by 0 bases and 0 bases, with 12 bases remaining between them. The CDR3 loop spans 16 amino acids. Germline loops: CDR1 MNHEY, CDR2 SVGAGI. This CDR3 reads CASSYSASGHSYEQYF. CDR3 in DNA: TGTGCCAGCAGTTACTCGGCCAGCGGCCACTCCTACGAGCAGTACTTC.

This clone showed up just once. This sequence joins TRBV7-6 and TRBJ2-7; D perhaps matches TRBD1 (6 bases). Trimming cost V 5 bases and J 5 bases, with 19 bases left between them. CDR3 length: 15 amino acids. CDR1 and CDR2 from the germline V gene are SGHVS and FNYEAQ. CDR3 protein: CASSPDRLGYHEQYF. The CDR3 DNA is TGTGCCAGCAGCCCCGACAGGCTCGGGTACCACGAGCAGTACTTC.

V usage is TRBV9 and J usage is TRBJ1-5; the D gene is possibly TRBD1 (6 bases). V lost 3 bases and J 7 bases, leaving 11 bases between the germline ends. The CDR3 runs to 13 residues. In germline, CDR1 is SGDLS, CDR2 YYNGEE. CDR3 bases: TGTGCCAGCAGCGGGTCAGGGGACCAGCCCCAGCATTTT. As protein: CASSGSGDQPQHF.

This clone was counted a single time. The V gene is TRBV5-1, the J gene TRBJ2-7, with a possible D match to TRBD1 (6 bases). Germline CDR1 SGHRS, CDR2 YFSETQ. V was shortened by 4 bases and J by 1 base, with 15 bases between the two germline ends. This CDR3 comprises 15 residues. The CDR3 bases are TGCGCCAGCAGCGTGGGCAGGGGACCTTCCTACGAGCAGTACTTC. This codes for CASSVGRGPSYEQYF.

The chain couples TRBV4-2 to TRBJ1-1; a possible D gene is TRBD1 (6 bases). V was pared by 2 bases and J by 1 base, with 11 bases between. The CDR3 has 15 residues. Germline CDR1 is LGHNA and CDR2 is YNFKEQ. DNA for the CDR3: TGTGCCAGCAGCCAACTGGACAGCGCGAACACTGAAGCTTTCTTT. It translates to CASSQLDSANTEAFF.

The V call is TRBV12-3 or TRBV12-4, the J call TRBJ2-1, with D unclear. Between the trimmed V and J ends, which lost 5 bases and 0 bases, there was a span of 5 bases. This CDR3 has 13 amino acids. This CDR3 is CASSRSSYNEQFF. CDR3 in DNA: TGTGCCAGCAGTAGGAGCTCCTACAATGAGCAGTTCTTC.

V gene TRBV4-3 combines with J gene TRBJ2-5; 11 bases are a match to TRBD1. Trimming removed 4 bases from V and 5 bases from J; junction bases left unmatched: 6. Per the germline V gene, CDR1 is LGHNA and CDR2 is YSLEER. The CDR3 is 15 amino acids. CDR3 sequence (DNA): TGCGCCAGCAGCCGGGGACAGGGGGTGAGGGAGACCCAGTACTTC. As protein: CASSRGQGVRETQYF.

The V call is TRBV19, the J call TRBJ2-1; 11 bases agree with TRBD2. The CDR3 contains 20 residues. Unmatched junction bases numbered 12, after V lost 0 bases and J lost 2 bases. Germline CDR1 LNHDA, CDR2 SQIVND (reference sequence). Written as DNA, the CDR3 is TGTGCCAGTAGTATAGATGGGACTAGCGGCCCATTAGGCCCCTACAATGAGCAGTTCTTC. This translates into CASSIDGTSGPLGPYNEQFF.